The 11 T cell receptor beta chains presented below share a single source sample, sequenced in a study of blood T cell repertoires in COVID-19. TCRdb's table, derived via immunoSEQ multiplex PCR, lists solely in-frame clones and lacks some. This table holds about 230,000 clones, 81% found once. Sequencing was carried out using peripheral blood. These TCRs come from a woman aged 80 or over with acute or convalescent COVID-19.

The chain combines TRBV18 with TRBJ2-3, with 7 bases fitting TRBD1. CDR3 length equals 16 residues. Germline CDR1 reads KGHSH; CDR2 reads LQKENI. Losses at the gene ends were 1 base for V and 2 bases for J; bases not matched to a gene: 6. CDR3 in DNA: TGTGCCAGCTCACCACTCCCGGGACAGTACACAGATACGCAGTATTTT. The encoded protein is CASSPLPGQYTDTQYF.

This sequence joins TRBV5-1 and TRBJ2-2, with a possible D match to TRBD1 (5 bases). The CDR3 consists of 15 residues. Germline CDR1 is SGHRS and CDR2 is YFSETQ. The V gene lost 2 bases and the J gene lost 2 bases, with 10 bases spanning the gap. The CDR3 DNA is TGCGCCAGCAGCTTAAACAGGCCCAACACCGGGGAGCTGTTTTTT. It codes for CASSLNRPNTGELFF.

The J gene is TRBJ2-7, the V gene TRBV18; D is perhaps TRBD1 (5 bases). Germline V gives CDR1 KGHSH, CDR2 LQKENI. This CDR3 region has 14 residues. V was shortened by 3 bases and J by 2 bases, with 11 bases between the two germline ends. CDR3 amino acids: CASSPLSGPYEQYF. CDR3 nucleotides: TGTGCCAGCTCACCCTTGTCAGGGCCCTACGAGCAGTACTTC.

The V and J genes are TRBV12-3 or TRBV12-4 and TRBJ1-2, with 10 nucleotides matching TRBD1. V dropped 5 bases and J dropped 6; count of bases not matched to a gene: 3. The CDR3 length is 13 residues. CDR3 sequence: CASSAGTGDGYTF. In DNA, the CDR3 is TGTGCCAGCAGTGCCGGGACAGGGGATGGCTACACCTTC.

The V call is TRBV5-1, the J call TRBJ2-7, with D unresolved. The CDR3 covers 14 residues. Trimming pared 0 bases from V and 3 bases from J, leaving 10 bases between. The V gene's germline CDR1 is SGHRS and CDR2 YFSETQ. DNA of the CDR3: TGCGCCAGCAGCTTGGATTCAGCGATCTACGAGCAGTACTTC. Protein sequence: CASSLDSAIYEQYF.

This chain uses TRBV21-1 with TRBJ2-1; the table's D call, TRBD2, has no DNA check behind it. TRBV21-1 is listed as a pseudogene. The CDR3 covers 16 residues. The CDR3 sequence: CASSEGLAGGPGEQFF. Written as DNA, the CDR3 is TGTGCCAGCAGCGAGGGACTAGCGGGAGGGCCGGGTGAGCAGTTCTTC.

V gene TRBV5-4 combines with J gene TRBJ2-3; D not certain. Per the germline V gene, CDR1 is SGHNT and CDR2 is YYREEE (reference sequence). The V end was cut by 4 bases, the J end by 2 bases, with 14 bases between. The CDR3 spans 15 residues. The CDR3 nucleotides read TGTGCCAGCAGCCCTTCGGTCGCATTCACAGATACGCAGTATTTT. Translation: CASSPSVAFTDTQYF.

This rearrangement joins TRBV6-6 to TRBJ2-6; TRBD1 aligns across 8 bases. The germline V gene encodes CDR1 MNHNY and CDR2 SVGAGI (reference sequence). The CDR3 covers 15 residues. Trimming at V came to 6 bases and at J to 0 bases, leaving 1 base not matched to a gene. The chain's CDR3 is CASRGQDSGANVLTF. CDR3 nucleotides: TGTGCCAGCAGGGGACAGGACTCTGGGGCCAACGTCCTGACTTTC.

The CDR3 region is CAWLKVGGEQYF. CDR3 in DNA: TGTGCCTGGCTCAAAGTGGGAGGCGAGCAGTACTTC. The chain joins TRBV30 to TRBJ2-7, with a tentative D call TRBD2 (6 bases). Deletions cut 5 bases from V and 6 bases from J, with 14 bases between. The germline gives CDR1 GTSNPN, CDR2 SVGIG (reference sequence). CDR3 length: 12 amino acids.

The genes are TRBV3-1 (or the pseudogene TRBV3-2) and TRBJ2-2; no firm D call. Germline lookup yields CDR1 LGHDT and CDR2 YNNKEL (reference sequence). Trimming removed 3 bases at V and 1 base at J, with 6 bases between. The CDR3 has 14 residues. The CDR3 DNA is TGTGCCAGCAGCCAGGCAGGGAACACCGGGGAGCTGTTTTTT. Translating gives CASSQAGNTGELFF.

This clone showed up just once. The J gene is TRBJ1-2, the V gene TRBV7-9; 12 nucleotides agree with TRBD1. The germline CDR1 and CDR2 sequences are SEHNR and FQNEAQ (reference sequence). V trimming: 4 bases; J trimming: 6 bases; junction bases outside the gene matches: 12. This CDR3 spans 17 amino acids. CDR3 DNA sequence: TGTGCCAGCAGCTGGGGAGCCGGGACAGGGGGCCGGGATGGCTACACCTTC. Translation gives CASSWGAGTGGRDGYTF. Full variable domain (missing parts from reference TRBV7-9 and TRBJ1-2): DTGVSQNPRHKITKRGQNVTFRCDPISEHNRLYWYRQTLGQGPEFLTYFQNEAQLEKSRLLSDRFSAERPKGSFSTLEIQRTEQGDSAMYLCASSWGAGTGGRDGYTFGSGTRLTVV.